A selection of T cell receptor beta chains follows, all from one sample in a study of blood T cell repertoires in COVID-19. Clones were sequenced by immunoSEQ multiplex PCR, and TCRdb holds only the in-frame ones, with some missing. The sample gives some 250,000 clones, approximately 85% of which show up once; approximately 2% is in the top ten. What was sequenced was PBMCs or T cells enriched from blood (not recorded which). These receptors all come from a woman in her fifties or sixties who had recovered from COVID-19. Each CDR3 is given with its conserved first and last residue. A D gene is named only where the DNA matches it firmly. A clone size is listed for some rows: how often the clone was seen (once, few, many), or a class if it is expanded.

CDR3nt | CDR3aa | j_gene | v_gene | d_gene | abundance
TGTGCTAGTGGTTTGGTACAGACACCGTATGGCTACACCTTC | CASGLVQTPYGYTF | TRBJ1-2 | TRBV12-5 | NA | NA
TGTGCCAGCAGCTTAGGAAGGACAGGGATTGAAAAACTGTTTTTT | CASSLGRTGIEKLFF | TRBJ1-4 | TRBV7-9 | TRBD1 | NA
TGTGCCAGCAGTTCCACATGGGACAGGGTCAAGAATAGCCTAGCCAAAAACATTCAGTACTTC | CASSSTWDRVKNSLAKNIQYF | TRBJ2-4 | TRBV28 | TRBD1 | once
TGTGCCAGCAGTTATTCGGAGAGACAGGGGGAAGCTTTCTTT | CASSYSERQGEAFF | TRBJ1-1 | TRBV6-5 | TRBD1 | few
TGTGCCAGCAACCACAGGGGACTGAGGGGGATTTTAAACACTGAAGCTTTCTTT | CASNHRGLRGILNTEAFF | TRBJ1-1 | TRBV5-8 | TRBD1 | NA
TGTGCCAGCAGTTTCTCAGACAGGGGAACATCACCCCTCCACTTT | CASSFSDRGTSPLHF | TRBJ1-6 | TRBV28 | TRBD1 | once
TGTGCCAGTAGTGCACCGGGACAGCGGGCCTACGAGCAGTACTTC | CASSAPGQRAYEQYF | TRBJ2-7 | TRBV19 | NA | NA
TGTGCCAGCAGCTTACCCTCGTATAGCACAGATACGCAGTATTTT | CASSLPSYSTDTQYF | TRBJ2-3 | TRBV7-8 | NA | NA
TGTGCCAGCAGTTCGCGACTAGCAATTGATGAGCAGTTCTTC | CASSSRLAIDEQFF | TRBJ2-1 | TRBV27 | TRBD2 | NA
TGTGCCAGCAGCCGGCCGGCAGGGGAGATCTTC | CASSRPAGEIF | TRBJ2-1 | TRBV7-9 | NA | few
TGTGCCAGCAGCTTGGGGGGACAGGGGGCCGAGACCCAGTACTTC | CASSLGGQGAETQYF | TRBJ2-5 | TRBV5-5 | TRBD1 | NA
TGTGCCAGCAGCCAGATGGGCCGAAGCAATCAGCCCCAGCATTTT | CASSQMGRSNQPQHF | TRBJ1-5 | TRBV4-2 | NA | NA
TGTGCCTGGAGCGTAGGGGACAGGGGGTCCTCGAACACCGGGGAGCTGTTTTTT | CAWSVGDRGSSNTGELFF | TRBJ2-2 | TRBV30 | TRBD1 | NA
TGTGCCAGCAGTTTATGGGGCAGGGCGAACACTGAAGCTTTCTTT | CASSLWGRANTEAFF | TRBJ1-1 | TRBV28 | NA | once
TGTGCCAGCAGCAGACTACAAGAGACCCAGTACTTC | CASSRLQETQYF | TRBJ2-5 | TRBV9 | NA | NA
TGTGCCAGCAGCTTGAGGCCGGGAAAAGACACCGGGGAGCTGTTTTTT | CASSLRPGKDTGELFF | TRBJ2-2 | TRBV5-4 | NA | NA
TGCGCCAGCAGCCAAGGACAGGGAACCTACGAGCAGTACTTC | CASSQGQGTYEQYF | TRBJ2-7 | TRBV4-1 | TRBD1 | NA
TGTGCCTGGAGTTACTCGACAGGGGGCGCTTCTGGCTACACCTTC | CAWSYSTGGASGYTF | TRBJ1-2 | TRBV30 | TRBD1 | NA
TGTGCCAGCAGCTACAGAACCTACGAGCAGTACTTC | CASSYRTYEQYF | TRBJ2-7 | TRBV11-2 | NA | NA
TGTGCCAGCAGTTTCGTAGGAGCTAGCAATCAGCCCCAGCATTTT | CASSFVGASNQPQHF | TRBJ1-5 | TRBV28 | NA | NA
TGTGCCAGCAGCTTTTCTCGCGCCACCGGGGAGCTGTTTTTT | CASSFSRATGELFF | TRBJ2-2 | TRBV11-1 | NA | NA
TGTGCCAGCAGTTACTCGATTGGGGGGAGGGAAGATACGCAGTATTTT | CASSYSIGGREDTQYF | TRBJ2-3 | TRBV6-5 | TRBD2 | NA
TGTGCCAGTAGTATAGATCCAGGGGAAGAGACCCAGTACTTC | CASSIDPGEETQYF | TRBJ2-5 | TRBV19 | NA | NA
TGTGCCAGTAGGGATGGCGGAGGTTCCTACAATGAGCAGTTCTTC | CASRDGGGSYNEQFF | TRBJ2-1 | TRBV19 | NA | NA